The 17 T cell receptor beta chains below were found in one sample sequenced in a study of control samples from healthy donors and cancer patients. Generated by immunoSEQ multiplex PCR, the TCRdb table keeps only in-frame clones and is missing some. Altogether some 80,000 clones are present, 92% being singletons, with the ten largest covering 5.5% to 6.5%. The sample consisted of blood. The receptors were gathered from a woman aged 55-69 years in good health.

The chain couples TRBV4-3 to TRBJ1-4; 7 nucleotides match TRBD1. Germline assignment: CDR1 LGHNA and CDR2 YSLEER. CDR3 length: 14 residues. The trim removed 4 bases at V and 5 bases at J, leaving 4 bases unmatched. The CDR3 nucleotides are TGCGCCAGCAGCCTAGGACAGGCGAATGAAAAACTGTTTTTT. This encodes CASSLGQANEKLFF.

This sequence joins TRBV6-5 and TRBJ1-1, with unresolved D. The CDR3 totals 15 residues. Germline-derived CDR1 and CDR2 are MNHEY and SVGAGI. V was clipped by 3 bases and J by 0 bases, with 11 bases between them. The CDR3 reads CASSYDRRMNTEAFF. The CDR3 DNA sequence: TGTGCCAGCAGTTATGACCGCCGCATGAACACTGAAGCTTTCTTT.

V usage is TRBV18 and J usage is TRBJ1-2; D not resolved. Germline V gene lookup returns CDR1 KGHSH and CDR2 LQKENI. V was clipped by 0 bases and J by 8 bases, with 13 bases between them. This CDR3 comprises 14 residues. CDR3 residues: CASSPPAGSSGYTF. The CDR3 region has the DNA TGTGCCAGCTCACCACCGGCGGGTTCCTCCGGCTACACCTTC.

The rearrangement links TRBV9 to TRBJ2-7, with TRBD1 matching over 10 bases. CDR1 is SGDLS, CDR2 YYNGEE, per germline. The CDR3 contains 16 residues. J lost 3 bases, V lost 0 bases, and 6 bases had no gene match. Written as DNA, the CDR3 is TGTGCCAGCAGCGTAGTGGCGACAGGGGGCTTCTACGAGCAGTACTTC. This translates into CASSVVATGGFYEQYF.

This clone was seen only a few times. The V and J genes are TRBV27 and TRBJ2-3; 8 nucleotides align to TRBD1. The CDR3 loop spans 13 amino acids. CDR1 and CDR2 (germline): MNHEY, SMNVEV (reference sequence). The J segment lost 1 base and the V segment lost 9 bases, leaving 3 bases of the junction unmatched. In nucleotides, the CDR3 is TGTGCCAGTAAGGGACAGGGCACAGATACGCAGTATTTT. Translated: CASKGQGTDTQYF.

The J gene is TRBJ1-1, the V gene TRBV7-9, with D tentatively TRBD1 (6 bases). The CDR3 sequence is 14 residues long. V gave up 0 bases and J gave up 1 base, with 6 bases separating them. Germline V gene sequence: CDR1 SEHNR, CDR2 FQNEAQ (reference sequence). CDR3 sequence: CASSLAGGNTEAFF. The CDR3 DNA sequence: TGTGCCAGCAGCTTAGCAGGGGGGAACACTGAAGCTTTCTTT. Full variable domain (remainder filled in from reference TRBV7-9 and TRBJ1-1): DTGVSQNPRHKITKRGQNVTFRCDPISEHNRLYWYRQTLGQGPEFLTYFQNEAQLEKSRLLSDRFSAERPKGSFSTLEIQRTEQGDSAMYLCASSLAGGNTEAFFGQGTRLTVV.

Details on this clone: One end of the junction does not line up with germline, which may come from a read error. The gene calls are TRBV7-7 and TRBJ2-5; the D gene is possibly TRBD2 (6 bases). The CDR3 length is 20 residues. Germline V gene lookup returns CDR1 SSHAT and CDR2 FNYEAQ (reference sequence). In nucleotides, the CDR3 is TGTGCTAGCAGCTTAGCCTTCATCCGCAGGAGGGACCAAATCCAAGAGACCCAGTACTTC. Its protein is CASSLAFIRRRDQIQETQYF.

The V gene is TRBV24-1, the J gene TRBJ2-1; D gene unclear. V lost 3 bases, J lost 5 bases, and 16 bases lay in between. The CDR3 spans 16 residues. The germline V gene has CDR1 KGHDR and CDR2 SFDVKD. The CDR3: CATSDDGTPYHNEQFF. For the CDR3, the DNA is TGTGCCACCAGTGATGACGGCACCCCGTACCACAATGAGCAGTTCTTC.

The J gene is TRBJ1-2, the V gene TRBV5-4; D unclear. V was trimmed by 5 bases and J by 8 bases, leaving 16 bases between them. This CDR3 has 13 residues. Germline CDR1 and CDR2: SGHNT and YYREEE (reference sequence). CDR3 nucleotide sequence: TGTGCCAGCAGGCCCCAAATTTGGTTGGGCTACACCTTC. It is translated as CASRPQIWLGYTF.

The V and J genes are TRBV27 and TRBJ2-3; 12 bases map to TRBD2. The length of the CDR3 is 17 residues. With V trimmed by 5 bases and J by 1 base, 7 bases remained unmatched. Germline assignment: CDR1 MNHEY and CDR2 SMNVEV (reference sequence). CDR3 residues: CASSPRGLAGGTDTQYF. The CDR3 bases are TGTGCCAGCAGTCCGCGGGGACTAGCGGGTGGCACAGATACGCAGTATTTT.

The rearrangement links TRBV27 to TRBJ1-1, with D maybe TRBD1 (5 bases). The CDR3 covers 15 residues. V was trimmed by 2 bases and J by 1 base, leaving 11 bases between them. The V gene's germline CDR1 is MNHEY and CDR2 SMNVEV (reference sequence). CDR3 sequence: CASSLGRGGNTEAFF. The CDR3 DNA sequence: TGTGCCAGCAGTTTAGGGCGGGGGGGGAACACTGAAGCTTTCTTT.

The chain joins TRBV7-9 to TRBJ1-2; D is possibly TRBD1 (5 bases). V was clipped by 5 bases and J by 2 bases, with 9 bases between them. This CDR3 has 13 residues. Per the germline V gene, CDR1 is SEHNR and CDR2 is FQNEAQ (reference sequence). The CDR3 sequence is CASSPPGNYGYTF. In nucleotides, the CDR3 is TGTGCCAGCAGCCCCCCAGGGAACTATGGCTACACCTTC. Together with reference TRBV7-9 and TRBJ1-2, the CDR3 gives the full variable domain: DTGVSQNPRHKITKRGQNVTFRCDPISEHNRLYWYRQTLGQGPEFLTYFQNEAQLEKSRLLSDRFSAERPKGSFSTLEIQRTEQGDSAMYLCASSPPGNYGYTFGSGTRLTVV.

The genes are TRBV6-1 and TRBJ1-2; 7 bases are shared with TRBD1. CDR1 is MNHNS, CDR2 SASEGT, per germline. The CDR3 spans 14 residues. V shed 2 bases and J 8 bases; nucleotides not matched to a gene: 8. CDR3 bases: TGTGCCAGCAGTGAAAGGACAGGATGGACGGGCTACACCTTC. It is translated as CASSERTGWTGYTF.

This chain joins TRBV28 and TRBJ2-7; TRBD2 matches 11 bases. This CDR3 spans 15 amino acids. The V gene end was trimmed by 4 bases and the J gene end by 3 bases; junction bases not matched to a gene: 5. Looked up from germline, CDR1 is MDHEN and CDR2 is SYDVKM. CDR3 sequence: CASSWKLAGVYEQYF. CDR3 DNA sequence: TGTGCCAGCAGTTGGAAACTAGCGGGAGTCTACGAGCAGTACTTC.

Only one count was recorded for this clone. The junction departs from the called germline gene at one end, perhaps through a read error. The chain uses TRBV5-1 and TRBJ2-4, with TRBD1 matching over 7 bases. The CDR3 runs 16 residues. CDR1 is SGHRS, CDR2 YFSETQ, per germline. The CDR3 coding sequence is TGCGCCAGCAGCGGGGAAAGGGGGACAGTGAAAAGCATTCAGTACTTC. Its translation: CASSGERGTVKSIQYF.

This rearrangement joins TRBV6-1 to TRBJ2-5; D gene ambiguous. V lost 2 bases and J lost 2, with 9 bases in between. The CDR3 spans 14 residues. From germline, CDR1 is MNHNS and CDR2 SASEGT. In DNA form, the CDR3 reads TGTGCCAGCAGTGAATTTCCAGAACAAGAGACCCAGTACTTC. Translation gives CASSEFPEQETQYF.

This sequence joins TRBV2 and TRBJ2-1; D unresolved. This CDR3 region has 13 residues. V was shortened by 2 bases and J by 6 bases, with 8 bases between the two germline ends. Looked up from germline, CDR1 is SNHLY and CDR2 is FYNNEI. CDR3 loop: CASSEISGNEQFF. The CDR3, as DNA: TGTGCCAGCAGTGAAATCTCGGGCAATGAGCAGTTCTTC. The whole variable domain, remainder taken from reference TRBV2 and TRBJ2-1, is EPEVTQTPSHQVTQMGQEVILRCVPISNHLYFYWYRQILGQKVEFLVSFYNNEISEKSEIFDDQFSVERPDGSNFTLKIRSTKLEDSAMYFCASSEISGNEQFFGPGTRLTVL.